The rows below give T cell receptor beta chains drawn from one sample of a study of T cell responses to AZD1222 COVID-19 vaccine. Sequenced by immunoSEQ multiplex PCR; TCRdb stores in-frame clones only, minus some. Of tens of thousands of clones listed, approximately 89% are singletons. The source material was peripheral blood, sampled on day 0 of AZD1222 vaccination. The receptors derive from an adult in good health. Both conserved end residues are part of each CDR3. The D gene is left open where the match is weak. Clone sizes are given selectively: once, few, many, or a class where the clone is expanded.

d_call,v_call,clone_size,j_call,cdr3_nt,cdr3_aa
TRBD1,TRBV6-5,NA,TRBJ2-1,TGTGCCAGCAGTTACAGGGACAGGGGGTACAATGAGCAGTTCTTC,CASSYRDRGYNEQFF
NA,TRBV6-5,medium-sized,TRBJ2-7,TGTGCCAGCAGCGCCGGGTACGAGCAGTACTTC,CASSAGYEQYF
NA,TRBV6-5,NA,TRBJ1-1,TGTGCCAGCACGAGGGTGGGCACCTGGATTGTTTTCTTT,CASTRVGTWIVFF
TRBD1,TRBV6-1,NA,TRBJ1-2,TGTGCCAGCAGTGAAGGGGCGGCCAGGGGGCGGTTGGTGGGCTACACCTTC,CASSEGAARGRLVGYTF
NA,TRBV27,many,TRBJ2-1,TGTGCCAGCAGTTCTGTTGGTGAGCAGTTCTTC,CASSSVGEQFF
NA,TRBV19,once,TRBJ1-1,TGTGCCAGTAGTATTAACAGGAACACTGAAGCTTTCTTT,CASSINRNTEAFF
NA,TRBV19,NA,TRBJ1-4,TGTGCCAGTAGTATCGGGGTCGCAACTAATGAAAAACTGTTTTTT,CASSIGVATNEKLFF
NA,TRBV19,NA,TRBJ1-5,TGTGCCAGTACCTTGCGACAGCACAATCAGCCCCAGCATTTT,CASTLRQHNQPQHF
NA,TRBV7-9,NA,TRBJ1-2,TGTGCCAGCAGCTTCGGGGAAGGTGGCTACACCTTC,CASSFGEGGYTF
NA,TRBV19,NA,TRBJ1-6,TGTGCCAGTAGTACGACGACAGTCCCTTCTTCACCCCTCCACTTT,CASSTTTVPSSPLHF
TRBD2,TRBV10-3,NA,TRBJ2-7,TGTGCCATCCGGAGGACTAGCCGCCCCTACGAGCAGTACTTC,CAIRRTSRPYEQYF
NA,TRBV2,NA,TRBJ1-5,TGTGCCAGCACACGGACAACCGCTAGCAATCAGCCCCAGCATTTT,CASTRTTASNQPQHF
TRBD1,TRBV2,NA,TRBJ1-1,TGTGCCAGCAGTGTGTCCGGGACAGGCGAAGCTTTCTTT,CASSVSGTGEAFF
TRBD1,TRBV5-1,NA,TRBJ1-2,TGCGCCAGCAGCTTGGGGGACAGGGGGCATGGCTACACCTTC,CASSLGDRGHGYTF
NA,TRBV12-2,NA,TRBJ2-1,TGTGCAAGTCGCTTAGCGCAAGAGGGGGCCTGGGGTAACAATGAGCAGTTCTTC,CASRLAQEGAWGNNEQFF
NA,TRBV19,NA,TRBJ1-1,TGTGCCAGTAGTGGCGACAGGAGTAATACTGAAGCTTTCTTT,CASSGDRSNTEAFF
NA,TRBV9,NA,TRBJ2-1,TGTGCCAGCAGCCCGTTATTGGCGGGTTACAATGAGCAGTTCTTC,CASSPLLAGYNEQFF
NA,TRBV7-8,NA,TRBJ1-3,TGTGCCAGCAGCCTGGTACACGGGGTACGCTCTGGAAACACCATATATTTT,CASSLVHGVRSGNTIYF
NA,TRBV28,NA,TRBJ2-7,TGTGCCAGCAGTTTATCAGGTCTCTACGAGCAGTACTTC,CASSLSGLYEQYF
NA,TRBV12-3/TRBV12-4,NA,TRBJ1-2,TGTGCCAGCAGTTTTGAGGCTAACTATGGCTACACCTTC,CASSFEANYGYTF
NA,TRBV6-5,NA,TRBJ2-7,TGTGCCAGCAATTCGGCCAGGGGAGGTTCCTACGAGCAGTACTTC,CASNSARGGSYEQYF
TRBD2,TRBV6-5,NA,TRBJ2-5,TGTGCCAGCAGTCCGACTAGCGGGAAGGGAGAGACCCAGTACTTC,CASSPTSGKGETQYF
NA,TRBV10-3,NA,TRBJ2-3,TGTGCCATCAGTGATGTGGTGTTGCGGGATACGCAGTATTTT,CAISDVVLRDTQYF
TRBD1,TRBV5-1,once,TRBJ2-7,TGCGCCAGCAGCTTAACAGGGGGTACCTACGAGCAGTACTTC,CASSLTGGTYEQYF
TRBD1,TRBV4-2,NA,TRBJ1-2,TGTGCCAGCAGCCAAGATCAGGGGGCGGCTGACTATGGCTACACCTTC,CASSQDQGAADYGYTF
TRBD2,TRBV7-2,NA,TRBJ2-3,TGTGCCAGCAGCTTAGATGCGGGGGGGCAATCAGATACGCAGTATTTT,CASSLDAGGQSDTQYF
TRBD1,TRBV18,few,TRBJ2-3,TGTGCCAGCTCACCGCCGGGACAGGCAGATACGCAGTATTTT,CASSPPGQADTQYF
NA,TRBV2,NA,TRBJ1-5,TGTGCCAGCAGTGAGTGGACACCTAGCAATCAGCCCCAGCATTTT,CASSEWTPSNQPQHF
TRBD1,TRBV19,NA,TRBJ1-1,TGTGCCAGTAGTACCCTTGACAGGGTCACTGAAGCTTTCTTT,CASSTLDRVTEAFF
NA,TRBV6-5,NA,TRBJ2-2,TGTGCCAGCAGCCGGGGCCTCACCGGGGAGCTGTTTTTT,CASSRGLTGELFF
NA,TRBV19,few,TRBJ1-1,TGTGCCAGTAGATTAGGGGCTCCCCCGAACACTGAAGCTTTCTTT,CASRLGAPPNTEAFF
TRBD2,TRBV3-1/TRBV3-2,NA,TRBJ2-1,TGTGCCAGCAGCCAATATCCTAGCGGGAGGTCTACCTACAATGAGCAGTTCTTC,CASSQYPSGRSTYNEQFF
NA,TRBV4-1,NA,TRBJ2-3,TGCGCCAGCAGCCAGAGGGGGGACGGGGTGACAGATACGCAGTATTTT,CASSQRGDGVTDTQYF
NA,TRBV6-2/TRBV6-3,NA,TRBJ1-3,TGTGCCAGCAGTGACGGGGCCCAAGGTGGAGTAGACACCATATATTTT,CASSDGAQGGVDTIYF
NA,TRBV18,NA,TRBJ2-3,TGTGCCAGCTCACCACCCAAACCAGAGGATACGCAGTATTTT,CASSPPKPEDTQYF
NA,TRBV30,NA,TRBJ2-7,TGTGCCTGGAGGGACAGCGTTAGCTCCTACGAGCAGTACTTC,CAWRDSVSSYEQYF
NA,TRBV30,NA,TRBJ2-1,TGTGCCTGGAGTGTAATCGTCGGGGAGCAGTTCTTC,CAWSVIVGEQFF
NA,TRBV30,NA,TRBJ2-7,TGTGCCTGGAGTAAGGGGTGGGTCGAGCAGTACTTC,CAWSKGWVEQYF
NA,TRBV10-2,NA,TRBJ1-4,TGCGCCAGCAGACAGGGCGCTAATGAAAAACTGTTTTTT,CASRQGANEKLFF
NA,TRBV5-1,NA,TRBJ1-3,TGCGCCAGCAGCTTGCAAGGGTTGCGGACAGCCGGGAGAAACACCATATATTTT,CASSLQGLRTAGRNTIYF
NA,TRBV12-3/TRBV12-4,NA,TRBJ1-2,TGTGCCAGCACCCAATCGGGGTTCCGCTACACCTTC,CASTQSGFRYTF
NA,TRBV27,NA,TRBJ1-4,TGTGCCAGCAGTCCCCATCCTGCGGGGGCTAATGAAAAACTGTTTTTT,CASSPHPAGANEKLFF
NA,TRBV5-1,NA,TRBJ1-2,TGCGCCAGCAGCCTGGACAGTTACTATGGCTACACCTTC,CASSLDSYYGYTF
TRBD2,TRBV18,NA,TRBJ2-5,TGTGCCAGCCAAGTTGCGGGGGGCCGGTACCAAGAGACCCAGTACTTC,CASQVAGGRYQETQYF
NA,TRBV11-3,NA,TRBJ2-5,TGTGCCAGCAGCTTGTCGGCAGAAGAGACCCAGTACTTC,CASSLSAEETQYF
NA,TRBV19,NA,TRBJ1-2,TGTGCCAGTAGTGTCAGGGGATCTGTTGGCTACACCTTC,CASSVRGSVGYTF
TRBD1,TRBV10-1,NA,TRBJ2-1,TGCGCCAGCAGTGCCTCAACAGGGGGTGAGCAGTTCTTC,CASSASTGGEQFF
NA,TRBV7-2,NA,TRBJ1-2,TGTGCCAGCAGCTTAGCGCCAGAGACTAACTATGGCTACACCTTC,CASSLAPETNYGYTF
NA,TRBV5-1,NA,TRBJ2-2,TGCGCCAGCAGCTTGGACGGGAGAGTCACCGGGGAGCTGTTTTTT,CASSLDGRVTGELFF
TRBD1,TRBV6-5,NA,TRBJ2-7,TGTGCCAGCTTGACCGGACAGGGGCTTTACGAGCAGTACTTC,CASLTGQGLYEQYF
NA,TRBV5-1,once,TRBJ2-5,TGCGCCAGCAGCCCGCGAGGGGGGAACCAAGAGACCCAGTACTTC,CASSPRGGNQETQYF
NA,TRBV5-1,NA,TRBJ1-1,TGCGCCAGCAGCATATCTGGACGGACGAACACTGAAGCTTTCTTT,CASSISGRTNTEAFF
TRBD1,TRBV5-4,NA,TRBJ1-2,TGTGCCAGCAGTTCCCGGGACAGCTATGGCTACACCTTC,CASSSRDSYGYTF
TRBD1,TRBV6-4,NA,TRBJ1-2,TGTGCCAGCAGTGGGGACAGCAACTATGGCTACACCTTC,CASSGDSNYGYTF
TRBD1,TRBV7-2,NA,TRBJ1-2,TGTGCCAGCAGCCTACGGACAGGGGGCGACTATGGCTACACCTTC,CASSLRTGGDYGYTF
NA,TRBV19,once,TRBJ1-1,TGTGCCAGTAGTCCCCAGGGGAGAATGGGAACTGAAGCTTTCTTT,CASSPQGRMGTEAFF
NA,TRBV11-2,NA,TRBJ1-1,TGTGCCAGCAGTTGGAATACTGAAGCTTTCTTT,CASSWNTEAFF
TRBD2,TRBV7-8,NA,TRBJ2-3,TGTGCCAGCAGCTTAGCCTTAGCGGGGGTGAGCACAGATACGCAGTATTTT,CASSLALAGVSTDTQYF
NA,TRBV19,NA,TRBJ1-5,TGTGCCAGTACCATATTGGGGATTAATCAGCCCCAGCATTTT,CASTILGINQPQHF